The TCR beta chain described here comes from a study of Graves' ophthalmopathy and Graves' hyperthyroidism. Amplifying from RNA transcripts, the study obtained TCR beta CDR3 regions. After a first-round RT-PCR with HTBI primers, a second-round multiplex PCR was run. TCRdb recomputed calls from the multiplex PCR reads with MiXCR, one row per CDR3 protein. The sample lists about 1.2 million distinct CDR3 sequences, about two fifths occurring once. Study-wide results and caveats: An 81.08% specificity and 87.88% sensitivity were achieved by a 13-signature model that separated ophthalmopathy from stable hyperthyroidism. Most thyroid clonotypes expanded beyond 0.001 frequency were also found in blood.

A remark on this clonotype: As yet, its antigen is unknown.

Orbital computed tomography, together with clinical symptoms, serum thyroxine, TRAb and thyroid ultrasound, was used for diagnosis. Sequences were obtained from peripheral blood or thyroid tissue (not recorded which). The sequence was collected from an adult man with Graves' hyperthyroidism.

The chain's CDR3 is CASTEARSGGYYEQYF. Written as DNA, the CDR3 is TGTGCCAGCACCGAAGCCAGGAGCGGGGGCTACTACGAGCAGTACTTC. The chain is built from TRBV27 and TRBJ2-7, with 8 bases matching TRBD2. Germline CDR1 and CDR2: MNHEY and SMNVEV (reference sequence). This CDR3 contains 16 residues. Germline trimming cut 7 bases from V and 3 bases from J; bases unmatched to any gene: 14.